Following are 21 T cell receptor beta chains from one sample sequenced in a study of T cell repertoires in ileal Crohn's disease (dated by TCRdb to the late 2010s). The meaning of the sample's time point label: neoterminal ileum biopsy at postoperative endoscopy, about 6 months after surgery. Receptor libraries were prepared by the immunoSEQ multiplex PCR assay. This is the immuneACCESS table as TCRdb keeps it, with only in-frame sequences that have V and J called. A part of the clones is gone; compared with another copy, unresolved V genes explain less than half, and the rest is unexplained. For this sample there are roughly 17,000 clones; 72% appear just once. Of the sample, around 4.2% falls within the top ten clones. Sequenced sample: ileal tissue. The source is an adult with Crohn's disease.

V is TRBV15 and J is TRBJ2-3; TRBD2 agrees at 8 bases. The length of the CDR3 is 16 residues. Germline values: CDR1 LNHNV, CDR2 YYDKDF (reference sequence). Trimming cost V 0 bases and J 2 bases; bases outside gene matches: 4. CDR3 nucleotide sequence: TGTGCCACCAGCAGAGATAGCGGGGTCAACACAGATACGCAGTATTTT. Translating it yields CATSRDSGVNTDTQYF.

The V gene is TRBV5-1, the J gene TRBJ2-7; 13 nucleotides line up with TRBD2. CDR1 and CDR2 (germline): SGHRS, YFSETQ. V dropped 3 bases and J dropped 4; count of bases not matched to a gene: 7. CDR3 length: 16 amino acids. CDR3 nucleotides: TGCGCCAGCAGCTCAGGACTAGCGGGAGTTGGGTACGAGCAGTACTTC. This gives the protein CASSSGLAGVGYEQYF.

This clone was seen once. The chain joins TRBV5-6 to TRBJ2-6; a weak D match, TRBD2 (6 bases). V was clipped by 1 base and J by 5 bases, with 22 bases between them. CDR1 SGHDT and CDR2 YYEEEE come from the germline V gene. The CDR3 is 19 residues long. CDR3 sequence: CASSLRPLGGFYWANVLTF. CDR3 nucleotide sequence: TGTGCCAGCAGCTTGAGGCCGCTCGGGGGTTTCTATTGGGCCAACGTCCTGACTTTC.

This chain links TRBV30 with TRBJ1-6, with D possibly being TRBD1 (5 bases). Trimming left V 3 bases short and J 8 bases short, with 11 bases between. This CDR3 has 13 residues. CDR1 is GTSNPN, CDR2 SVGIG, per germline (reference sequence). In DNA, the CDR3 is TGTGCCTGGAGCACAAGGGGTTATTCACCCCTCCACTTT. It codes for CAWSTRGYSPLHF. Based on the CDR3 plus reference TRBV30 and TRBJ1-6, the full variable domain is SQTIHQWPATLVQPVGSPLSLECTVEGTSNPNLYWYRQAAGRGLQLLFYSVGIGQISSEVPQNLSASRPQDRQFILSSKKLLLSDSGFYLCAWSTRGYSPLHFGNGTRLTVT.

This clone was counted a few times. This chain links TRBV10-2 with TRBJ1-5; 7 positions match TRBD1. In germline, CDR1 is WSHSY, CDR2 SAAADI. The ends lost 0 bases at V and 2 bases at J; junction bases unmatched: 4. The CDR3 consists of 16 residues. CDR3 DNA: TGCGCCAGCAGTGAGTCGTTTACAGGGGGCAATCAGCCCCAGCATTTT. Protein sequence: CASSESFTGGNQPQHF.

CDR3 protein: CASTLGQGAGTGELFF. The CDR3 DNA reads as TGTGCCAGCACCCTAGGACAGGGGGCAGGAACCGGGGAGCTGTTTTTT. The rearrangement joins TRBV9 to TRBJ2-2, with 11 bases lining up with TRBD1. The CDR3 runs to 16 residues. V shed 6 bases and J 5 bases; nucleotides not matched to a gene: 9. The germline V gene encodes CDR1 SGDLS and CDR2 YYNGEE.

The V call is TRBV7-2, the J call TRBJ1-6, with unresolved D. CDR1 SGHTA and CDR2 FQGNSA come from the germline V gene. The V and J ends lost 4 bases and 6 bases respectively, with 16 bases between them. This CDR3 comprises 16 residues. The CDR3 nucleotides read TGTGCCAGCAGCTCCAACACCCGACTTACTAATTCACCCCTCCACTTT. Translating gives CASSSNTRLTNSPLHF.

V gene TRBV4-1 combines with J gene TRBJ2-5; 11 bases fit TRBD2. Germline V gene lookup returns CDR1 MGHRA and CDR2 YSYEKL. V lost 2 bases and J lost 2; bases outside the gene matches: 13. The CDR3 runs to 19 residues. The CDR3: CASSQRLLAGARGQETQYF. CDR3 nucleotides: TGCGCCAGCAGCCAACGGTTACTAGCGGGAGCGAGGGGGCAAGAGACCCAGTACTTC.

This clone was seen more than once but under ten times. The chain couples TRBV6-5 to TRBJ2-7; 8 bases align to TRBD1. Germline V gene lookup returns CDR1 MNHEY and CDR2 SVGAGI. This CDR3 region has 15 residues. Losses at the gene ends were 5 bases for V and 2 bases for J; bases not matched to a gene: 8. In DNA form, the CDR3 reads TGTGCCAGCAGTGCCTTGACAGGGGTTGCCTACGAGCAGTACTTC. Amino acid sequence: CASSALTGVAYEQYF.

The table lists this clone with a few counts. J is TRBJ1-1 and V is TRBV19, with D possibly matching TRBD1 (6 bases). In germline, CDR1 is LNHDA, CDR2 SQIVND (reference sequence). The ends were cut back, 3 bases at V and 3 bases at J, with 11 bases in the middle. This CDR3 region has 14 residues. The CDR3 protein is CASSIGSGDTEAFF. Written as DNA, the CDR3 is TGTGCCAGTAGTATTGGATCAGGGGACACTGAAGCTTTCTTT.

V usage is TRBV28 and J usage is TRBJ2-7, with 7 bases fitting TRBD2. This CDR3 is 13 amino acids long. The V gene's germline CDR1 is MDHEN and CDR2 SYDVKM. Here the CDR3 DNA reads TGTGCCAGCAGTTCAACGACGACTAGCTCCTGGGCGGTC. Residues: CASSSTTTSSWAV.

The chain is built from TRBV5-4 and TRBJ2-7; 10 bases are shared with TRBD1. The CDR3 covers 18 residues. Germline CDR1 reads SGHNT; CDR2 reads YYREEE (reference sequence). V was pared by 7 bases and J by 2 bases, with 18 bases of the junction left unmatched. CDR3: CASGHDRDRGIGTYEQYF. The CDR3 DNA reads as TGTGCCAGCGGTCACGACCGGGACAGGGGAATTGGGACCTACGAGCAGTACTTC.

The V call is TRBV2, the J call TRBJ2-1, with D tentatively TRBD2 (5 bases). Germline lookup yields CDR1 SNHLY and CDR2 FYNNEI. V was clipped by 6 bases and J by 10 bases, with 22 bases between them. The CDR3 is 15 residues long. CDR3 sequence (DNA): TGTGCCAGCAGGGACGGACGCCAACTAGGATCCGAGCAGTTCTTC. Amino acids: CASRDGRQLGSEQFF.

This sequence joins TRBV29-1 and TRBJ2-2; the D gene is possibly TRBD1 (6 bases). CDR1 and CDR2 (germline): SQVTM, ANQGSEA. CDR3 length equals 14 residues. The V end was cut by 1 base, the J end by 5 bases, with 11 bases between. As DNA, the CDR3 is TGCAGCGTTGAAGGGCAGGGGCATACCGGGGAGCTGTTTTTT. Translation gives CSVEGQGHTGELFF.

In DNA, the CDR3 is TGCGCCAGCAGCTTGACGGGGGGGCCTTTGGAGACCCAGTACTTC. This translates into CASSLTGGPLETQYF. V is TRBV5-1 and J is TRBJ2-5; TRBD2 matches at 8 bases. V lost 1 base and J lost 5; bases outside the gene matches: 7. This CDR3 region has 15 residues. Germline V gene data show CDR1 as SGHRS and CDR2 as YFSETQ.

This chain uses TRBV30 with TRBJ1-2, with D perhaps matching TRBD1 (5 bases). CDR1 GTSNPN and CDR2 SVGIG come from the germline V gene (reference sequence). This CDR3 is built from 14 residues. V was cut by 0 bases and J by 6 bases, with 14 bases left in between. The CDR3 here is CAWSVLGQGNGYTF. The CDR3 DNA follows: TGTGCCTGGAGTGTACTGGGGCAGGGAAATGGCTACACCTTC.

The V gene is TRBV4-1, the J gene TRBJ1-6; 9 nucleotides agree with TRBD1. Unmatched junction bases numbered 4, after V lost 4 bases and J lost 6 bases. The germline V gene has CDR1 MGHRA and CDR2 YSYEKL. This CDR3 has 15 residues. CDR3 DNA sequence: TGCGCCAGCAGCCGGACAGGGGAGCGTAATTCACCCCTCCACTTT. Its translation: CASSRTGERNSPLHF.

The gene calls are TRBV5-1 and TRBJ2-5; 10 bases are shared with TRBD1. The CDR3 contains 15 residues. The germline V gene encodes CDR1 SGHRS and CDR2 YFSETQ. Unmatched junction bases numbered 7, after V lost 4 bases and J lost 4 bases. CDR3 in DNA: TGCGCCAGCAGCCCGGGACAGGGGATAGGAGAGACCCAGTACTTC. It translates to CASSPGQGIGETQYF.

A single count supports this clone. The rearrangement uses TRBV7-2 and TRBJ1-2; no definite D call. Germline loops: CDR1 SGHTA, CDR2 FQGNSA. This CDR3 is 12 amino acids long. V lost 5 bases and J 0 bases, leaving 4 bases between the germline ends. CDR3 sequence: CASSPANYGYTF. The CDR3 DNA follows: TGTGCCAGCAGCCCCGCTAACTATGGCTACACCTTC.

The genes are TRBV5-1 and TRBJ1-1; a possible D gene is TRBD1 (5 bases). V gave up 4 bases and J gave up 3 bases, with 19 bases separating them. Germline CDR1 SGHRS, CDR2 YFSETQ. The CDR3 consists of 16 residues. Written as DNA, the CDR3 is TGCGCCAGCAGCCCGTCGGGGGTTGGGTGGGACACTGAAGCTTTCTTT. This translates into CASSPSGVGWDTEAFF.

V is TRBV6-5 and J is TRBJ2-7, with 9 bases fitting TRBD2. V was pared by 5 bases and J by 5 bases, with 10 bases of the junction left unmatched. This CDR3 spans 15 amino acids. The V gene's germline CDR1 is MNHEY and CDR2 SVGAGI. CDR3 in amino acids: CASSPTLRGGHEQYF. The CDR3 nucleotides read TGTGCCAGCAGTCCAACTCTGCGGGGGGGCCACGAGCAGTACTTC.